The next 14 T cell receptor beta chains were all read from a single sample in a study of blood T cells in healthy people across ages. The second PCR ran about 6 to 11 cycles with a sample-barcoded 5' primer and J-beta primers. TCRdb called the 5' RACE reads again in MiXCR, with one record for every CDR3 protein. The data contain roughly 1,500,000 distinct CDR3 sequences, about 31% of them singletons. Sequencing was carried out using blood. The source of these receptors is a woman in her thirties in good health.

In its sample, this clonotype was seen a few times. The V and J genes are TRBV20-1 and TRBJ2-6; D may match TRBD1 or TRBD2 (6 bases each). This CDR3 region has 17 residues. Germline lookup yields CDR1 DFQATT and CDR2 SNEGSKA (reference sequence). The V end lost 0 bases, the J end lost 4 bases, and 16 bases lay between the germline ends. CDR3 nucleotides: TGCAGTGCTAGAGATCAAGGGGGGAAATCGGGGGCCAACGTCCTGACTTTC. The encoded protein is CSARDQGGKSGANVLTF.

The rearrangement uses TRBV5-1 and TRBJ2-7; D gene uncertain. Germline lookup yields CDR1 SGHRS and CDR2 YFSETQ. The CDR3 length is 14 residues. Deletions cut 0 bases from V and 5 bases from J, with 12 bases between. The CDR3 coding sequence is TGCGCCAGCAGCTTGGATAGCCGGAACGACGAGCAGTACTTC. Translating it yields CASSLDSRNDEQYF.

Comment on this clonotype: It may be a read error: a sequence one base away is much more abundant. The rearrangement joins TRBV7-9 to TRBJ1-5, with D unclear. The CDR3 has 13 amino acids. CDR1 SEHNR and CDR2 FQNEAQ come from the germline V gene (reference sequence). The CDR3 reads CAGSLAANQPQHF. The CDR3 bases are TGTGCCGGCAGCTTAGCGGCTAATCAGCCCCAGCATTTT.

This clonotype showed up just a few times. This chain joins TRBV7-8 and TRBJ2-2; D remains unclear. Germline V gives CDR1 SGHVS, CDR2 FQNEAQ. CDR3 size: 14 residues. V lost 1 base to trimming and J lost 4 bases, with 7 bases between them. As DNA, the CDR3 is TGTGCCAGCAGCTTAGTTACAGCCACCGGGGAGCTGTTTTTT. Residues: CASSLVTATGELFF.

The rearrangement joins TRBV10-2 to TRBJ2-1; D is undetermined. V gave up 2 bases and J gave up 7 bases, with 12 bases separating them. The CDR3 loop spans 14 amino acids. CDR1 and CDR2 from the germline V gene are WSHSY and SAAADI. The CDR3 is CASSEMGLLNEQFF. The CDR3 region has the DNA TGCGCCAGCAGTGAGATGGGCCTCTTAAATGAGCAGTTCTTC.

The rearrangement uses TRBV2 and TRBJ1-1, with TRBD1 as a possible D gene (6 bases). Germline V gene lookup returns CDR1 SNHLY and CDR2 FYNNEI. The CDR3 totals 14 residues. Trimming left V 11 bases short and J 5 bases short, with 21 bases between. The CDR3 DNA reads TGTGCCGAGGAACAAACAGGGCTGAGAACTGAAGCTTTCTTT. Translation: CAEEQTGLRTEAFF.

This clonotype was seen a handful of times. V and J are TRBV3-1 and TRBJ2-5; perhaps D is TRBD1 or TRBD2 (5 bases each). The germline V gene encodes CDR1 LGHDT and CDR2 YNNKEL (reference sequence). The CDR3 sequence is 16 residues long. V lost 1 base and J 5 bases, leaving 17 bases between the germline ends. This chain's CDR3 is CASSQGQVAGSETQYF. As DNA, the CDR3 is TGTGCCAGCAGCCAAGGTCAGGTGGCAGGGAGTGAGACCCAGTACTTC.

This chain connects TRBV3-1 to TRBJ2-7, with TRBD2 matching over 8 bases. CDR3 length equals 15 residues. J was trimmed by 4 bases and V by 6 bases; bases with no gene match: 11. Germline CDR1 reads LGHDT; CDR2 reads YNNKEL (reference sequence). CDR3 DNA sequence: TGTGCCAGCAGTAAGCGGGAGATCGTTGGGTACGAGCAGTACTTC. Protein product: CASSKREIVGYEQYF.

This chain uses TRBV4-1 with TRBJ2-7; 10 nucleotides align to TRBD2. This CDR3 has 17 amino acids. Losses at the gene ends were 4 bases for V and 2 bases for J; bases not matched to a gene: 11. CDR1 and CDR2 (germline): MGHRA, YSYEKL. CDR3 amino acids: CASSLRTASGGAYEQYF. DNA of the CDR3: TGCGCCAGCAGCCTCCGAACGGCAAGCGGGGGGGCCTACGAGCAGTACTTC.

The rearrangement uses TRBV20-1 and TRBJ2-5; 14 nucleotides line up with TRBD2. The CDR3 is made up of 16 amino acids. Per the germline V gene, CDR1 is DFQATT and CDR2 is SNEGSKA (reference sequence). V shed 3 bases, J shed 2 bases, and the junction held 5 bases outside the gene matches. CDR3 nucleotide sequence: TGCAGTGCTAGTCAGGGACTAGCGGGAGAACAAGAGACCCAGTACTTC. Translation: CSASQGLAGEQETQYF.

The sample holds many counts of this clonotype. V is TRBV5-1 and J is TRBJ2-3; D may correspond to TRBD1 or TRBD2 (5 bases each). CDR3 length: 15 residues. Germline assignment: CDR1 SGHRS and CDR2 YFSETQ. V was pared by 4 bases and J by 0 bases, with 12 bases between. The CDR3: CASSLWGSSTDTQYF. The CDR3 bases are TGCGCCAGCAGCCTTTGGGGGTCTAGCACAGATACGCAGTATTTT.

V is TRBV11-2 and J is TRBJ2-5; TRBD1 matches at 8 bases. Germline V gene sequence: CDR1 SGHAT, CDR2 FQNNGV. CDR3 size: 17 residues. Trimming took 5 bases from V and 11 from J; bases not matched to a gene: 22. Written as DNA, the CDR3 is TGTGCCAGCAGCGATAACCGGGGCAGGGGGCTAAGTAGTGAGCAGTACTTC. Its translation is CASSDNRGRGLSSEQYF.

The chain uses TRBV20-1 and TRBJ2-5, with 8 bases identical to TRBD2. The CDR3 covers 15 residues. Trimming removed 6 bases from V and 2 bases from J; junction bases left unmatched: 11. From germline, CDR1 is DFQATT and CDR2 SNEGSKA (reference sequence). The CDR3 protein is CSATGGAGDQETQYF. The CDR3 DNA reads as TGCAGTGCAACCGGGGGGGCTGGGGATCAAGAGACCCAGTACTTC.

The V gene is TRBV6-1, the J gene TRBJ2-5; D might be TRBD2 (6 bases). V lost 6 bases, J lost 3 bases, and 11 bases lay in between. The CDR3 extends over 13 amino acids. Germline assignment: CDR1 MNHNS and CDR2 SASEGT. CDR3 bases: TGTGCCAGCAGGCGGGACGTAAAAGAGACCCAGTACTTC. This translates into CASRRDVKETQYF.